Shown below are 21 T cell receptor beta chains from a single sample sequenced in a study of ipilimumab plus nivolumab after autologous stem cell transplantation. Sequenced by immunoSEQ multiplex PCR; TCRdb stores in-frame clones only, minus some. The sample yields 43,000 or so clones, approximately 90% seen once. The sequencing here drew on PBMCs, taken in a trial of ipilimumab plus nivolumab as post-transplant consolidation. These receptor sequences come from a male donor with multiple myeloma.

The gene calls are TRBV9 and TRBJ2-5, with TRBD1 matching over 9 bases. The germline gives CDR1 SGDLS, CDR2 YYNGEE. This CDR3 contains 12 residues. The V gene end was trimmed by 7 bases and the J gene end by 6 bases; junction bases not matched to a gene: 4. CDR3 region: CASGGQGKTQYF. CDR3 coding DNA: TGTGCCAGCGGGGGACAGGGCAAGACCCAGTACTTC.

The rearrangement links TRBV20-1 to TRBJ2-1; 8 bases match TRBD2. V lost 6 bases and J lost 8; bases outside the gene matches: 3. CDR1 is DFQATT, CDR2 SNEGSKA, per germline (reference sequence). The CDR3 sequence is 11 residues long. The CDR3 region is CSARTSHEQFF. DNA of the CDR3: TGCAGTGCACGGACTAGCCATGAGCAGTTCTTC.

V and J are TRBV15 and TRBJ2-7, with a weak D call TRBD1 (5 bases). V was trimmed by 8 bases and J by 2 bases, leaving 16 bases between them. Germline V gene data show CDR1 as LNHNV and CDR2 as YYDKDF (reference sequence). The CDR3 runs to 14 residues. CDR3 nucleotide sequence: TGTGCCACCCTCGGGCAGGGTAGTGCCTACGAGCAGTACTTC. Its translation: CATLGQGSAYEQYF.

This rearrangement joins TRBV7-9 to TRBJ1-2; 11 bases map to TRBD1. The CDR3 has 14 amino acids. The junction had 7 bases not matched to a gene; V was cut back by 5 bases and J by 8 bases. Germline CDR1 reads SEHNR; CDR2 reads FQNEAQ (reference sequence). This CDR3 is CASSVGQGAGGYTF. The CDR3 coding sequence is TGTGCCAGCAGCGTCGGACAGGGGGCGGGAGGCTACACCTTC.

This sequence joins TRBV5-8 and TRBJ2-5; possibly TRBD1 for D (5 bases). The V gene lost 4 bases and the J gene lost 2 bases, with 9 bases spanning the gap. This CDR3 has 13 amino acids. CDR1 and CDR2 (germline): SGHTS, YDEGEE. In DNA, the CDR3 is TGTGCCAGCAGCCGAGACAGACAAGAGACCCAGTACTTC. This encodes CASSRDRQETQYF.

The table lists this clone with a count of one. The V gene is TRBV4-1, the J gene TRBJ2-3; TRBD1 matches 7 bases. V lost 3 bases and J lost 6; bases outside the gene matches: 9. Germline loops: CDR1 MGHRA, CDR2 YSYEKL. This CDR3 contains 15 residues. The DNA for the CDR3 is TGCGCCAGCAGCCAGAGGGGGCTAGTATCCGATACGCAGTATTTT. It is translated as CASSQRGLVSDTQYF.

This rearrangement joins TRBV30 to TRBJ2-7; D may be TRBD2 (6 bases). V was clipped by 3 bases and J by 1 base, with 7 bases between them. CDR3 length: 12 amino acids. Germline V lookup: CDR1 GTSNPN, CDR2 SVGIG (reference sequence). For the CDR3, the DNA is TGTGCCTGGAGGGGGGGTTCCTACGAGCAGTACTTC. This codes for CAWRGGSYEQYF.

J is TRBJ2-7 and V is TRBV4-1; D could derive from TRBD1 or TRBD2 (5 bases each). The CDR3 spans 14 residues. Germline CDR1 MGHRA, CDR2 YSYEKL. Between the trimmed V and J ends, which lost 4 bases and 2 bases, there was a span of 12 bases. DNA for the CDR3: TGCGCCAGCAGCCGGGACGGATCCACCTACGAGCAGTACTTC. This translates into CASSRDGSTYEQYF.

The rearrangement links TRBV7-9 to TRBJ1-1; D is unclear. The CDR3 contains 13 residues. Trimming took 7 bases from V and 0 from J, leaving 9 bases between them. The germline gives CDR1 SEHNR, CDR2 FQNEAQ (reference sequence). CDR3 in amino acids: CASTRVLNTEAFF. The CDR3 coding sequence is TGTGCCAGCACGCGGGTATTGAACACTGAAGCTTTCTTT.

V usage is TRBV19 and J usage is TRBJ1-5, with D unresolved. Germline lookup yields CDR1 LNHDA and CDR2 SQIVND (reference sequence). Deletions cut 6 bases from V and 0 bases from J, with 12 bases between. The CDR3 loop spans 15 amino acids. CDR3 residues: CASRGPQPSNQPQHF. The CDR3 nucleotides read TGTGCCAGTAGGGGCCCCCAACCTAGCAATCAGCCCCAGCATTTT.

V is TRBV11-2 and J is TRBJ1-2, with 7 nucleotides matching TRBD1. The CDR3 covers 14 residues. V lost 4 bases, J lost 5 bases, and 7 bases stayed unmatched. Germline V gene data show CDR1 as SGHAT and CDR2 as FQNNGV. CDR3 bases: TGTGCCAGCAGCTCCCGTCCAGGGGGGTATGGCTACACCTTC. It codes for CASSSRPGGYGYTF.

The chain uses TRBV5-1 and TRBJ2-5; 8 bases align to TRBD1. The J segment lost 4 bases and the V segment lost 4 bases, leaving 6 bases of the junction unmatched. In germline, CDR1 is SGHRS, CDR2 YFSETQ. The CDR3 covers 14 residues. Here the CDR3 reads CASSGTGGGETQYF. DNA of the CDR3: TGCGCCAGCAGCGGTACAGGGGGTGGAGAGACCCAGTACTTC.

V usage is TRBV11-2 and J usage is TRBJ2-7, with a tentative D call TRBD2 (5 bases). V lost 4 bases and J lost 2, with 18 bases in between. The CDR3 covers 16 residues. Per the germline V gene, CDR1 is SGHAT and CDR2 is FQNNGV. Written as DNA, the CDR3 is TGTGCCAGCAGCTCCACGGGTAGCGTAATTACCTACGAGCAGTACTTC. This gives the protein CASSSTGSVITYEQYF.

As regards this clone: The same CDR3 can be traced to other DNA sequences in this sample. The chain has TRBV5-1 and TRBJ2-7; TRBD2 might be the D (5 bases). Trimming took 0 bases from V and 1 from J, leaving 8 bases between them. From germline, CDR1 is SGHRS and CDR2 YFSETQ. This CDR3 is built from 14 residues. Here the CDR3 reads CASSLVSGSYEQYF. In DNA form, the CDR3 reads TGCGCCAGCAGCTTGGTATCGGGGTCCTACGAGCAGTACTTC.

CDR3 sequence: CASSRSGLPSGANVLTF. CDR3 nucleotide sequence: TGCGCCAGCAGCCGATCGGGACTGCCCTCTGGGGCCAACGTCCTGACTTTC. The V call is TRBV4-1, the J call TRBJ2-6; tentative D call: TRBD2 (6 bases). With 4 bases removed from V and 0 bases from J, the gap between germline ends came to 13 bases. The CDR3 is 17 amino acids. Germline loops: CDR1 MGHRA, CDR2 YSYEKL.

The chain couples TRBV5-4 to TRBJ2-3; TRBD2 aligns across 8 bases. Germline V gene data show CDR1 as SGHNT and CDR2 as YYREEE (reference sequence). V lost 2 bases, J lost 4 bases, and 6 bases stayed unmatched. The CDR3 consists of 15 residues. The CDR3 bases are TGTGCCAGCAGCTTAAACGGGGGGGCCTCAGATACGCAGTATTTT. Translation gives CASSLNGGASDTQYF.

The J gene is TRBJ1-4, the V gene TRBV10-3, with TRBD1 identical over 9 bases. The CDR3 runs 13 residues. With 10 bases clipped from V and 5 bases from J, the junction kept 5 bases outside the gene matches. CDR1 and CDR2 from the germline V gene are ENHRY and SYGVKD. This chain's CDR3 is CATSGQGNEKLFF. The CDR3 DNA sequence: TGTGCCACTTCGGGACAGGGAAATGAAAAACTGTTTTTT.

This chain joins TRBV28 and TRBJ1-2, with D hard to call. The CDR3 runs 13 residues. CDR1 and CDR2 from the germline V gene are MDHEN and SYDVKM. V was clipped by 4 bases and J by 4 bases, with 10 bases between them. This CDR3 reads CASSSQAGYGYTF. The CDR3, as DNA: TGTGCCAGCAGTTCGCAGGCGGGCTATGGCTACACCTTC.

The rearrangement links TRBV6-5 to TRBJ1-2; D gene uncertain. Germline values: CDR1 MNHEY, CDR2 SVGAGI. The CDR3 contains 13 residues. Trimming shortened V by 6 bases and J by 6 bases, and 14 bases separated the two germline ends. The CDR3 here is CASRQSGSDGYTF. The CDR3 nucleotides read TGTGCCAGCAGGCAATCCGGGTCTGATGGCTACACCTTC.

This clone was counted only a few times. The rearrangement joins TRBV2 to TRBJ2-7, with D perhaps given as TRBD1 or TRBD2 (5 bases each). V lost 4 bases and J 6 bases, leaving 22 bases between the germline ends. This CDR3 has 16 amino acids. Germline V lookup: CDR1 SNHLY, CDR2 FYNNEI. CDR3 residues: CASSATPGGRRTEQYF. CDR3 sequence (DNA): TGTGCCAGCAGTGCCACCCCTGGGGGTCGGCGGACCGAGCAGTACTTC.

The CDR3 region is CASSRTDFRGDYGYTF. The CDR3 DNA reads TGTGCCAGCAGTCGGACAGATTTTCGGGGGGACTATGGCTACACCTTC. The chain uses TRBV28 and TRBJ1-2; possibly TRBD1 for D (6 bases). Germline V CDR1 and CDR2: MDHEN, SYDVKM. The CDR3 covers 16 residues. Trimming left V 5 bases short and J 3 bases short, with 19 bases between.